This passage covers 7 T cell receptor beta chains from one sample sequenced in a study of blood T cell repertoires in COVID-19. The protocol was immunoSEQ multiplex PCR, while the TCRdb copy is restricted to in-frame clones and leaves out a portion. In the table there are 35,000 or so clones, 85% to 95% of which are singletons. Input material: peripheral blood. Source of these receptors: a man aged 60-69 years with active or convalescent COVID-19.

The rearrangement links TRBV5-5 to TRBJ1-2; 12 nucleotides line up with TRBD1. Per germline, CDR1 SGHKS and CDR2 YYEKEE (reference sequence). J gave up 2 bases and V 4 bases, and 9 bases lay outside the gene matches. CDR3 length: 17 residues. The CDR3, as DNA: TGTGCCAGCAGCCGATCCGGGACAGGGGGCGGGAACTATGGCTACACCTTC. Translating gives CASSRSGTGGGNYGYTF.

V gene TRBV28 combines with J gene TRBJ1-5; 8 positions agree with TRBD1. CDR3 length: 14 residues. Germline V gives CDR1 MDHEN, CDR2 SYDVKM. The V gene end was trimmed by 6 bases and the J gene end by 5 bases; junction bases not matched to a gene: 6. CDR3 in amino acids: CASSRTGYDQPQHF. The CDR3 DNA follows: TGTGCCAGCAGCAGGACAGGGTACGATCAGCCCCAGCATTTT.

The genes are TRBV10-3 and TRBJ2-1; D possibly corresponds to TRBD2 (6 bases). The germline V gene has CDR1 ENHRY and CDR2 SYGVKD. The CDR3 spans 15 residues. V lost 8 bases and J lost 0, with 14 bases in between. The CDR3 loop reads CAIGGTSSSYNEQFF. The CDR3 nucleotides read TGTGCCATCGGGGGGACTTCGAGCTCCTACAATGAGCAGTTCTTC.

The chain is built from TRBV18 and TRBJ2-5; 10 bases line up with TRBD2. The V segment lost 2 bases and the J segment 1 base; nucleotides outside the gene matches: 4. Germline lookup yields CDR1 KGHSH and CDR2 LQKENI. The length of the CDR3 is 16 residues. The CDR3 DNA follows: TGTGCCAGCTCACCAGGCCTAGCGGGGGTCCAAGAGACCCAGTACTTC. Protein sequence: CASSPGLAGVQETQYF.

The V call is TRBV11-2, the J call TRBJ2-2; tentative D call: TRBD2 (7 bases). The CDR3 has 16 residues. The ends were cut back, 6 bases at V and 2 bases at J, with 16 bases in the middle. Germline values: CDR1 SGHAT, CDR2 FQNNGV. CDR3 nucleotides: TGTGCCAGCAGGGGAGGGACATACCTAAACACCGGGGAGCTGTTTTTT. It yields the protein CASRGGTYLNTGELFF.

This chain links TRBV7-3 with TRBJ2-5; perhaps TRBD2 as D (6 bases). This CDR3 region has 15 residues. Per the germline V gene, CDR1 is SGHTA and CDR2 is FQGTGA. V dropped 2 bases and J dropped 5 bases, with 15 bases sitting between them. CDR3 DNA: TGTGCCAGCAGCTTATTTGGGGGAGGAATGGAGACCCAGTACTTC. Its translation is CASSLFGGGMETQYF.

The V call is TRBV7-3, the J call TRBJ1-1; D possibly corresponds to TRBD1 (5 bases). Germline V gene lookup returns CDR1 SGHTA and CDR2 FQGTGA. This CDR3 is 15 amino acids long. The ends were cut back, 4 bases at V and 0 bases at J, with 12 bases in the middle. The CDR3 reads CASSYIGGMNTEAFF. CDR3 nucleotides: TGTGCCAGCAGCTATATTGGGGGGATGAACACTGAAGCTTTCTTT.